A single sample gave rise to the 24 T cell receptor beta chains below, sequenced in a study of somatic mutations in cytotoxic T cells in rheumatoid arthritis. TCRdb's copy holds only in-frame clones and misses some; the assay was immunoSEQ multiplex PCR. The table shows 8,500 to 13,000 clones, with about 70% occurring only once. Sample: CD8+ T cells sorted from blood. Receptor source: a man in his sixties in good health.

The V call is TRBV11-2, the J call TRBJ1-6, with D unresolved. With 4 bases removed from V and 10 bases from J, the gap between germline ends came to 8 bases. Germline-derived CDR1 and CDR2 are SGHAT and FQNNGV. The CDR3 runs to 12 residues. The CDR3 here is CASSSRPSPLHF. Written as DNA, the CDR3 is TGTGCCAGCAGCTCGAGACCCTCACCCCTCCACTTT. Variable domain in full (rest from reference TRBV11-2 and TRBJ1-6): EAGVAQSPRYKIIEKRQSVAFWCNPISGHATLYWYQQILGQGPKLLIQFQNNGVVDDSQLPKDRFSAERLKGVDSTLKIQPAKLEDSAVYLCASSSRPSPLHFGNGTRLTVT.

This clone has more than one count but fewer than ten. The chain recombines TRBV9 with TRBJ2-7; TRBD1 aligns across 7 bases. Losses at the gene ends were 0 bases for V and 2 bases for J; bases not matched to a gene: 5. This CDR3 contains 15 residues. CDR1 SGDLS and CDR2 YYNGEE come from the germline V gene. This CDR3 reads CASSVGGTATYEQYF. The CDR3 coding sequence is TGTGCCAGCAGCGTAGGGGGGACAGCAACCTACGAGCAGTACTTC.

V and J are TRBV10-3 and TRBJ2-5, with D perhaps TRBD1 (5 bases). Trimming took off 7 bases at V and 2 bases at J, with 8 bases between the two ends. CDR3 length: 12 amino acids. Germline V CDR1 and CDR2: ENHRY, SYGVKD. The chain's CDR3 is CAIKTAQETQYF. The CDR3 region has the DNA TGTGCCATCAAGACAGCTCAAGAGACCCAGTACTTC.

The chain couples TRBV28 to TRBJ2-1; 10 bases map to TRBD2. Germline V gene sequence: CDR1 MDHEN, CDR2 SYDVKM. CDR3 length equals 18 residues. V dropped 3 bases and J dropped 3; count of bases not matched to a gene: 11. CDR3 residues: CASSFVAGGPGYYNEQFF. CDR3 nucleotides: TGTGCCAGCAGTTTCGTAGCGGGGGGACCAGGGTACTACAATGAGCAGTTCTTC.

V and J are TRBV28 and TRBJ2-7; a weak D match, TRBD2 (6 bases). The V and J ends lost 5 bases and 0 bases respectively, with 14 bases between them. Germline values: CDR1 MDHEN, CDR2 SYDVKM. The CDR3 has 15 amino acids. CDR3: CASSPQAGSSYEQYF. CDR3 bases: TGTGCCAGCAGTCCTCAGGCCGGGAGCTCCTACGAGCAGTACTTC.

The chain joins TRBV5-6 to TRBJ1-5; the D gene is possibly TRBD1 (5 bases). The CDR3 runs 16 residues. Germline values: CDR1 SGHDT, CDR2 YYEEEE. Trimming took 4 bases from V and 1 from J, leaving 15 bases between them. The CDR3 loop reads CASSMGPSESNQPQHF. The DNA for the CDR3 is TGTGCCAGCAGCATGGGACCAAGTGAGAGCAATCAGCCCCAGCATTTT.

This clone has just one count. The chain has TRBV11-2 and TRBJ2-3, with a possible D match to TRBD2 (6 bases). The CDR3 runs 17 residues. In germline, CDR1 is SGHAT, CDR2 FQNNGV. The V end was cut by 3 bases, the J end by 4 bases, with 20 bases between. In DNA, the CDR3 is TGTGCCAGCAGCTTCTTGGTGGCGGGGTCAAACCCAGATACGCAGTATTTT. Its translation: CASSFLVAGSNPDTQYF.

V and J are TRBV30 and TRBJ2-7; no reliable D call. Between the trimmed V and J ends, which lost 4 bases and 3 bases, there was a span of 16 bases. Germline V gene sequence: CDR1 GTSNPN, CDR2 SVGIG (reference sequence). This CDR3 is 14 amino acids long. CDR3 nucleotide sequence: TGTGCCTGGACCCTCACGGGCACCCTCTACGAGCAGTACTTC. As protein: CAWTLTGTLYEQYF. The variable domain in full, with the rest retrieved from reference TRBV30 and TRBJ2-7, is SQTIHQWPATLVQPVGSPLSLECTVEGTSNPNLYWYRQAAGRGLQLLFYSVGIGQISSEVPQNLSASRPQDRQFILSSKKLLLSDSGFYLCAWTLTGTLYEQYFGPGTRLTVT.

The CDR3 bases are TGTGCCAGCAGCACAGGCCCTTTTGAAGCTTTCTTT. Its protein is CASSTGPFEAFF. The V gene is TRBV11-2, the J gene TRBJ1-1; D may be TRBD1 (5 bases). CDR1 is SGHAT and CDR2 is FQNNGV in the germline V gene. With 5 bases removed from V and 7 bases from J, the gap between germline ends came to 11 bases. The CDR3 spans 12 residues.

This clone has a handful of counts. The chain recombines TRBV27 with TRBJ2-1; TRBD1 matches at 7 bases. Germline V gene sequence: CDR1 MNHEY, CDR2 SMNVEV (reference sequence). The V gene end was trimmed by 0 bases and the J gene end by 3 bases; junction bases not matched to a gene: 2. This CDR3 spans 15 amino acids. The CDR3 here is CASSLSRTGYNEQFF. In DNA, the CDR3 is TGTGCCAGCAGTTTATCCCGGACAGGCTACAATGAGCAGTTCTTC.

In its sample, this clone is large. The chain carries TRBV5-6 and TRBJ2-5; no definite D call. Germline assignment: CDR1 SGHDT and CDR2 YYEEEE. V was clipped by 4 bases and J by 5 bases, with 12 bases between them. CDR3 length equals 13 residues. As DNA, the CDR3 is TGTGCCAGCAGCACCGTTTCTGCGGAGACCCAGTACTTC. Translation: CASSTVSAETQYF.

This clone showed up just a few times. The rearrangement links TRBV2 to TRBJ1-2; maybe TRBD1 (5 bases). Between the trimmed V and J ends, which lost 5 bases and 4 bases, there was a span of 17 bases. Germline V lookup: CDR1 SNHLY, CDR2 FYNNEI. This CDR3 is built from 15 residues. CDR3 sequence reads: CASSPRRQLFYGYTF. The CDR3 DNA reads TGTGCCAGCAGTCCCAGGCGACAGCTCTTCTATGGCTACACCTTC.

The V call is TRBV27, the J call TRBJ1-5; D gene uncertain. In germline, CDR1 is MNHEY, CDR2 SMNVEV (reference sequence). The CDR3 runs 14 residues. V was trimmed by 2 bases and J by 0 bases, leaving 5 bases between them. The CDR3 loop reads CASSLGISNQPQHF. The CDR3 DNA reads TGTGCCAGCAGTTTAGGTATTAGCAATCAGCCCCAGCATTTT.

V gene TRBV28 combines with J gene TRBJ2-1; D might be TRBD2 (6 bases). Trimming pared 3 bases from V and 8 bases from J, leaving 14 bases between. Germline lookup yields CDR1 MDHEN and CDR2 SYDVKM. The CDR3 is made up of 14 amino acids. As DNA, the CDR3 is TGTGCCAGCAGTTTCCTCGCGGGACGGGATGAGCAGTTCTTC. Its translation: CASSFLAGRDEQFF.

The chain recombines TRBV13 with TRBJ2-7, with a possible D match to TRBD2 (6 bases). CDR3 length equals 15 residues. Germline values: CDR1 PRHDT, CDR2 FYEKMQ (reference sequence). The ends were cut back, 1 base at V and 3 bases at J, with 13 bases in the middle. Written as DNA, the CDR3 is TGTGCCAGCAGCTTAGAGAGGGAGGCGCGCTACGAGCAGTACTTC. Translation gives CASSLEREARYEQYF.

V gene TRBV5-4 combines with J gene TRBJ2-1; D could derive from TRBD1 or TRBD2 (5 bases each). CDR3 length: 18 residues. Germline CDR1 and CDR2: SGHNT and YYREEE (reference sequence). Trimming left V 4 bases short and J 0 bases short, with 20 bases between. In nucleotides, the CDR3 is TGTGCCAGCAGCAGAGGGATTGGGGGTACGTTCTCCTACAATGAGCAGTTCTTC. Amino acid sequence: CASSRGIGGTFSYNEQFF.

This clone showed up just a few times. The chain employs TRBV4-3 and TRBJ2-2; 7 positions match TRBD2. V lost 0 bases, J lost 1 base, and 5 bases stayed unmatched. Germline V gives CDR1 LGHNA, CDR2 YSLEER. This CDR3 spans 17 amino acids. CDR3 protein: CASSQDWRGKNTGELFF. The CDR3 nucleotides read TGCGCCAGCAGCCAAGACTGGCGGGGGAAGAACACCGGGGAGCTGTTTTTT.

The gene calls are TRBV28 and TRBJ2-7; D not resolved. From germline, CDR1 is MDHEN and CDR2 SYDVKM. The length of the CDR3 is 14 residues. The V and J ends lost 3 bases and 0 bases respectively, with 9 bases between them. The CDR3 nucleotides read TGTGCCAGCAGTTTGGTCCCCCTCTCCTACGAGCAGTACTTC. It translates to CASSLVPLSYEQYF.

This chain links TRBV9 with TRBJ2-2, with D uncertain. V was cut by 3 bases and J by 6 bases, with 9 bases left in between. The CDR3 contains 13 residues. Germline assignment: CDR1 SGDLS and CDR2 YYNGEE. CDR3 DNA sequence: TGTGCCAGCAGCGCCCGTCCCTCCGGGGAGCTGTTTTTT. It encodes CASSARPSGELFF.

This clone appeared a few times. The J gene is TRBJ1-5, the V gene TRBV4-1; D is unclear. CDR3 length: 14 residues. From germline, CDR1 is MGHRA and CDR2 YSYEKL. V dropped 4 bases and J dropped 1 base, with 8 bases sitting between them. CDR3 loop: CASSLVDSNQPQHF. Here the CDR3 DNA reads TGCGCCAGCAGCCTTGTGGACAGCAATCAGCCCCAGCATTTT.

This chain uses TRBV4-1 with TRBJ2-3; D call uncertain. This CDR3 is 16 amino acids long. Trimming removed 0 bases from V and 1 base from J, with 11 bases in between. CDR1 is MGHRA and CDR2 is YSYEKL in the germline V gene. The DNA of the CDR3 is TGCGCCAGCAGCCAAGAGACGGAGTACGGCACAGATACGCAGTATTTT. Translation gives CASSQETEYGTDTQYF.

The V call is TRBV10-3, the J call TRBJ2-1; 9 nucleotides agree with TRBD2. The CDR3 has 17 residues. Germline lookup yields CDR1 ENHRY and CDR2 SYGVKD. Germline trimming cut 3 bases from V and 7 bases from J; bases unmatched to any gene: 13. CDR3 bases: TGTGCCATCAGTGAACAACAGTTGACTAGCGGCCTTAATGAGCAGTTCTTC. This gives the protein CAISEQQLTSGLNEQFF.

V usage is TRBV5-5 and J usage is TRBJ2-5, with D possibly being TRBD1 or TRBD2 (6 bases each). The germline CDR1 and CDR2 sequences are SGHKS and YYEKEE (reference sequence). With 1 base removed from V and 0 bases from J, the gap between germline ends came to 13 bases. This CDR3 spans 16 amino acids. Here the CDR3 reads CASSLIGGLDQETQYF. In nucleotides, the CDR3 is TGTGCCAGCAGCTTGATTGGGGGGCTAGACCAAGAGACCCAGTACTTC.

The chain couples TRBV4-2 to TRBJ1-1; TRBD1 might be the D (5 bases). This CDR3 has 15 amino acids. The ends were cut back, 0 bases at V and 0 bases at J, with 8 bases in the middle. Germline CDR1 LGHNA, CDR2 YNFKEQ. CDR3 in amino acids: CASSQEAGMNTEAFF. In DNA, the CDR3 is TGTGCCAGCAGCCAAGAGGCAGGGATGAACACTGAAGCTTTCTTT.